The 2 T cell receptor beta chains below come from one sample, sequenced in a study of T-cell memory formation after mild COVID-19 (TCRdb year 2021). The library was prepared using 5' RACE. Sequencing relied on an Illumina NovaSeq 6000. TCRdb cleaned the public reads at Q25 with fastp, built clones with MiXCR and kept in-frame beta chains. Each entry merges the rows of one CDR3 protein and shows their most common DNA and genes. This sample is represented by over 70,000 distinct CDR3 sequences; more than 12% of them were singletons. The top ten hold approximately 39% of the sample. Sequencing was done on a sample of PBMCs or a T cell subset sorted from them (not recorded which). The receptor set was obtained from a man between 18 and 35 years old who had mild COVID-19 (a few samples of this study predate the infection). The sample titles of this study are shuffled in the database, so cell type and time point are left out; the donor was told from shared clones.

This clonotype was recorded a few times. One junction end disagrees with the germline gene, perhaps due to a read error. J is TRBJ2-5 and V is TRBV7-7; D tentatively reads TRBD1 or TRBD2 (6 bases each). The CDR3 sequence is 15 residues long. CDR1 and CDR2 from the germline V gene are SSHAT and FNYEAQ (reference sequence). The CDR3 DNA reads TGTGCTAGCAGCTTAACGGGGGCTCCCCAAGAGACCCAGTACTTC. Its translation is CASSLTGAPQETQYF.

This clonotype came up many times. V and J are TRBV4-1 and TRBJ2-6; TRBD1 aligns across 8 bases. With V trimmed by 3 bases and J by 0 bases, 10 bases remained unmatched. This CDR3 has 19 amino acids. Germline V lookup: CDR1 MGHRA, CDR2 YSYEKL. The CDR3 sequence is CASSHRTGNFISGANVLTF. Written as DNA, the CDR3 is TGCGCCAGCAGCCACCGGACAGGGAATTTCATCTCTGGGGCCAACGTCCTGACTTTC.